The 3 T cell receptor beta chains given below trace back to one sample, sequenced in a study of HIV-infected patients and healthy controls. Follow-up blood was drawn about 14 weeks, roughly three months, after antiretroviral therapy began. All unsorted peripheral T cells were captured because whole blood was used without fractionation. 450 to 600 ng RNA was reverse transcribed with alpha and beta constant-region primers. Using multiplexing indices, alpha and beta chain libraries were generated apart by chain-specific third strand synthesis. In TCRdb, the 5' RACE reads were re-called with MiXCR into one record per CDR3 protein. The sample yields over 3,500 distinct CDR3 sequences, 8.3% seen once. The source material was blood, sampled during antiretroviral therapy. The origin of the receptors is an adult with HIV infection.

This clonotype is classed as medium-sized. The chain joins TRBV15 to TRBJ2-7; D not resolved. Trimming stripped 0 bases from V and 6 bases from J, with 18 bases between. CDR1 and CDR2 from the germline V gene are LNHNV and YYDKDF (reference sequence). This CDR3 comprises 16 residues. CDR3 coding DNA: TGTGCCACCAGCAGAGATCTCTGGCAGGCCCCCTCCGAGCAGTACTTC. The encoded protein is CATSRDLWQAPSEQYF.

V usage is TRBV13 and J usage is TRBJ1-1, with D possibly being TRBD1 (5 bases). There are 16 residues in the CDR3. Germline CDR1 reads PRHDT; CDR2 reads FYEKMQ (reference sequence). V was pared by 0 bases and J by 3 bases, with 14 bases between. CDR3 DNA sequence: TGTGCCAGCAGCTTAGGCCGAGGGGCAATAGACACTGAAGCTTTCTTT. As protein: CASSLGRGAIDTEAFF.

V is TRBV5-6 and J is TRBJ2-5, with 9 bases fitting TRBD2. Germline trimming cut 0 bases from V and 4 bases from J; bases unmatched to any gene: 1. The germline gives CDR1 SGHDT, CDR2 YYEEEE. This CDR3 region has 14 residues. CDR3 sequence reads: CASSLGGLAETQYF. CDR3 sequence (DNA): TGTGCCAGCAGCTTGGGGGGACTAGCAGAGACCCAGTACTTC.